Listed here is a single T cell receptor (beta chain). This sample was included in a study of blood T cell repertoires in COVID-19. Study as a whole: The United States, Italy and Spain provided the acute and convalescent COVID-19 samples.

In the original processing: The assay estimated nucleated cells by amplifying reference gene primers. Assay used: immunoSEQ multiplex PCR; TCRdb lists only in-frame clones, some missing. D and trimming were read from the DNA, whereas the V and J calls and clone size are those reported in that table. The table lists 110,000 or so clones, roughly 80% of them singletons. The germline V gene encodes CDR1 SGHVS and CDR2 FQNEAQ. Trimming shortened V by 5 bases and J by 8 bases, and 13 bases separated the two germline ends. This CDR3 is built from 13 residues. Sample: peripheral blood. The TCR sequence derives from a man over 45 with acute or convalescent COVID-19. The chain carries TRBV7-8 and TRBJ2-1; maybe TRBD1 (6 bases). The CDR3 here is CASSLTGLDEQFF. In DNA form, the CDR3 reads TGTGCCAGCAGCCTTACAGGGTTAGATGAGCAGTTCTTC. The complete variable domain, with remaining parts taken from reference TRBV7-8 and TRBJ2-1, reads GAGVSQSPRYKVAKRGQDVALRCDPISGHVSLFWYQQALGQGPEFLTYFQNEAQLDKSGLPSDRFFAERPEGSVSTLKIQRTQQEDSAVYLCASSLTGLDEQFFGPGTRLTVL.